The 22 T cell receptor beta chains in this list originate from one sample, sequenced in a study of OX40 agonist ivuxolimab in advanced cancers. Assay used: immunoSEQ multiplex PCR; TCRdb lists only in-frame clones, some missing. The repertoire consists of almost 45,000 clones, with over 75% occurring once and the leading ten covering less than 20%. The sequencing used CD4+ or CD8+ T cells sorted from blood, collected in a trial of the OX40 agonist ivuxolimab. Source of these receptors: an adult with an advanced solid tumor such as melanoma, head and neck, liver or kidney cancer.

The chain couples TRBV27 to TRBJ1-3, with 10 nucleotides matching TRBD1. Germline-derived CDR1 and CDR2 are MNHEY and SMNVEV (reference sequence). Germline trimming cut 5 bases from V and 1 base from J; bases unmatched to any gene: 5. This CDR3 spans 16 amino acids. The CDR3 DNA is TGTGCCAGCAGTCCCGAGGGACAGGGGTCTGGAAACACCATATATTTT. It encodes CASSPEGQGSGNTIYF.

The chain is built from TRBV7-8 and TRBJ1-2; tentative D call: TRBD1 (6 bases). V lost 4 bases to trimming and J lost 4 bases, with 16 bases between them. The CDR3 has 15 amino acids. CDR1 and CDR2 (germline): SGHVS, FQNEAQ. The CDR3 is CASSSRVDRFYGYTF. As DNA, the CDR3 is TGTGCCAGCAGCTCCCGCGTTGACAGGTTCTATGGCTACACCTTC. Full variable domain (remainder filled in from reference TRBV7-8 and TRBJ1-2): GAGVSQSPRYKVAKRGQDVALRCDPISGHVSLFWYQQALGQGPEFLTYFQNEAQLDKSGLPSDRFFAERPEGSVSTLKIQRTQQEDSAVYLCASSSRVDRFYGYTFGSGTRLTVV.

There are a few counts of this clone. The chain employs TRBV30 and TRBJ1-4; maybe TRBD1 (5 bases). The ends were cut back, 5 bases at V and 2 bases at J, with 18 bases in the middle. The CDR3 has 16 residues. Per the germline V gene, CDR1 is GTSNPN and CDR2 is SVGIG (reference sequence). The CDR3, as DNA: TGTGCCTGGGACCCAGGGACGGTTTCGACTAATGAAAAACTGTTTTTT. Protein product: CAWDPGTVSTNEKLFF.

The rearrangement uses TRBV5-5 and TRBJ2-7; 10 bases fit TRBD2. J lost 4 bases, V lost 2 bases, and 0 bases had no gene match. Germline V CDR1 and CDR2: SGHKS, YYEKEE (reference sequence). CDR3 length equals 13 residues. The CDR3 sequence is CASSLLAGYEQYV. The CDR3 nucleotides are TGTGCCAGCAGCTTACTAGCGGGGTACGAGCAGTACGTC.

Concerning this clone itself: No DNA is shown, since the ends of the CDR3 on it are uncertain; the CDR3 is the one TCRdb lists. This rearrangement joins TRBV6-5 to TRBJ2-7; the table's D call, TRBD2, has no DNA check behind it. The CDR3 contains 14 residues when both ends are counted. Per the germline V gene, CDR1 is MNHEY and CDR2 is SVGAGI. The chain's CDR3 is CASSSSGRPGVQYV.

The chain links TRBV4-3 to TRBJ1-3; D gene unclear. Trimming removed 0 bases at V and 4 bases at J, with 10 bases between. The CDR3 covers 15 residues. CDR1 LGHNA and CDR2 YSLEER come from the germline V gene. The CDR3: CASSQDRTPGNTIYF. The CDR3 DNA sequence: TGCGCCAGCAGCCAAGATAGAACGCCCGGAAACACCATATATTTT.

This chain uses TRBV4-3 with TRBJ2-7; TRBD2 aligns across 7 bases. In germline, CDR1 is LGHNA, CDR2 YSLEER. The CDR3 covers 16 residues. V lost 2 bases and J lost 1; bases outside the gene matches: 8. CDR3 sequence: CASSQTLGRGSYEQYF. CDR3 bases: TGCGCCAGCAGCCAAACCTTGGGGAGGGGATCCTACGAGCAGTACTTC.

Details on this clone: A read error may account for a junction end that differs from germline. The chain joins TRBV4-1 to TRBJ2-7; unclear D gene. The CDR3 sequence is 12 residues long. Germline-derived CDR1 and CDR2 are MGHRA and YSYEKL. The CDR3 DNA reads as TGCGCCAGCAGCCAAGATCTGGTAGACATAATCTTC. Encoded protein: CASSQDLVDIIF.

The J gene is TRBJ1-2, the V gene TRBV9, with 7 bases matching TRBD1. This CDR3 is built from 14 residues. Trimming took 3 bases from V and 4 from J; bases not matched to a gene: 6. Germline V gene data show CDR1 as SGDLS and CDR2 as YYNGEE. CDR3 sequence reads: CASSARQGSYGYTF. In nucleotides, the CDR3 is TGTGCCAGCAGCGCCAGACAGGGCAGCTATGGCTACACCTTC.

The chain carries TRBV6-1 and TRBJ1-2; 8 bases line up with TRBD1. V shed 7 bases, J shed 4 bases, and the junction held 8 bases outside the gene matches. CDR3 length: 14 residues. Germline lookup yields CDR1 MNHNS and CDR2 SASEGT. Here the CDR3 reads CASTITGGGYGYTF. In DNA form, the CDR3 reads TGTGCCAGCACCATCACAGGGGGTGGCTATGGCTACACCTTC.

The chain joins TRBV9 to TRBJ2-3; D may be TRBD2 (6 bases). V dropped 4 bases and J dropped 4 bases, with 10 bases sitting between them. Germline assignment: CDR1 SGDLS and CDR2 YYNGEE. This CDR3 contains 13 residues. The CDR3 DNA reads as TGTGCCAGCAGCCCTTGGGGGGCAGATACGCAGTATTTT. Its translation is CASSPWGADTQYF.

The chain joins TRBV9 to TRBJ1-2; maybe TRBD1 (5 bases). Between the trimmed V and J ends, which lost 4 bases and 5 bases, there was a span of 21 bases. CDR3 length: 16 residues. Germline assignment: CDR1 SGDLS and CDR2 YYNGEE. Here the CDR3 reads CASSSNWGEREYGYTF. For the CDR3, the DNA is TGTGCCAGCAGCTCAAATTGGGGGGAACGTGAATATGGCTACACCTTC.

The chain couples TRBV19 to TRBJ1-2; 8 bases match TRBD1. CDR3 length equals 16 residues. Germline V CDR1 and CDR2: LNHDA, SQIVND (reference sequence). Trimming took 5 bases from V and 0 from J; bases not matched to a gene: 8. CDR3 region: CASSFPGQVANYGYTF. The CDR3 DNA reads as TGTGCCAGTAGTTTTCCGGGACAGGTAGCTAACTATGGCTACACCTTC.

The rearrangement links TRBV5-8 to TRBJ1-2; the D is unclear. Germline V gene data show CDR1 as SGHTS and CDR2 as YDEGEE. Between the trimmed V and J ends, which lost 4 bases and 5 bases, there was a span of 6 bases. This CDR3 comprises 11 residues. The CDR3 DNA follows: TGTGCCAGCAGCGCGAGTTATGGCTACACCTTC. Its translation: CASSASYGYTF.

This chain connects TRBV4-1 to TRBJ1-5; D remains ambiguous. The CDR3 spans 16 residues. The V gene lost 4 bases and the J gene lost 0 bases, with 13 bases spanning the gap. Per germline, CDR1 MGHRA and CDR2 YSYEKL. CDR3 sequence: CASSPSAAPSNQPQHF. The CDR3 DNA follows: TGCGCCAGCAGCCCCTCGGCGGCCCCTAGCAATCAGCCCCAGCATTTT.

The chain couples TRBV6-1 to TRBJ1-1, with 8 bases aligning to TRBD1. The germline gives CDR1 MNHNS, CDR2 SASEGT. J lost 2 bases, V lost 4 bases, and 6 bases had no gene match. This CDR3 contains 15 residues. CDR3 DNA: TGTGCCAGCAGTGCAGGGACAGGCGGAAACACTGAAGCTTTCTTT. It specifies CASSAGTGGNTEAFF.

V and J are TRBV2 and TRBJ1-3, with D maybe TRBD1 (6 bases). This CDR3 is built from 17 residues. Germline V CDR1 and CDR2: SNHLY, FYNNEI. V was cut by 6 bases and J by 0 bases, with 18 bases left in between. CDR3 sequence: CASSRTVTSFSGNTIYF. The CDR3 bases are TGTGCCAGCAGCCGGACAGTGACCTCTTTCTCTGGAAACACCATATATTTT.

V usage is TRBV15 and J usage is TRBJ1-2; TRBD1 aligns across 9 bases. The ends lost 3 bases at V and 6 bases at J; junction bases unmatched: 14. The germline V gene has CDR1 LNHNV and CDR2 YYDKDF (reference sequence). The CDR3 spans 17 residues. The CDR3 reads CATSSPGQGNGGDGYTF. Written as DNA, the CDR3 is TGTGCCACCAGCAGCCCGGGACAGGGAAATGGGGGGGATGGCTACACCTTC.

The chain recombines TRBV19 with TRBJ1-6, with a weak D call TRBD1 (6 bases). This CDR3 is built from 15 residues. Trimming removed 5 bases from V and 10 bases from J, with 18 bases in between. Germline V lookup: CDR1 LNHDA, CDR2 SQIVND (reference sequence). The CDR3 loop reads CASSPGPGVGSPLHF. The CDR3 nucleotides read TGTGCCAGTAGTCCGGGACCAGGGGTAGGATCACCCCTCCACTTT.

The V call is TRBV29-1, the J call TRBJ2-1, with 7 bases matching TRBD1. The V segment lost 3 bases and the J segment 1 base; nucleotides outside the gene matches: 24. This CDR3 region has 21 residues. From germline, CDR1 is SQVTM and CDR2 ANQGSEA. Written as DNA, the CDR3 is TGCAGCGTTGACGAGATCGAACACGCTCGATCCGACAGGGCATCCTACAATGAGCAGTTCTTC. Amino acid sequence: CSVDEIEHARSDRASYNEQFF.

The rearrangement uses TRBV4-1 and TRBJ2-1; D is possibly TRBD2 (5 bases). The CDR3 is 15 residues long. Germline assignment: CDR1 MGHRA and CDR2 YSYEKL. The V end was cut by 1 base, the J end by 0 bases, with 7 bases between. CDR3 loop: CASSQGGSSYNEQFF. As DNA, the CDR3 is TGCGCCAGCAGCCAAGGAGGGAGCTCCTACAATGAGCAGTTCTTC.

The rearrangement uses TRBV7-8 and TRBJ1-2; D ambiguous. In germline, CDR1 is SGHVS, CDR2 FQNEAQ. Trimming removed 1 base from V and 0 bases from J, with 12 bases in between. The CDR3 sequence is 16 residues long. CDR3 loop: CASSLVSEPANYGYTF. Written as DNA, the CDR3 is TGTGCCAGCAGCTTAGTCTCTGAGCCAGCTAACTATGGCTACACCTTC.